The T cell receptor (beta chain) under discussion was sequenced for a study of Graves' ophthalmopathy and Graves' hyperthyroidism. Overall study findings and caveats: With approximately 88% sensitivity and more than 75% specificity, a 13-signature model separated ophthalmopathy from stable hyperthyroidism.

As the template, RNA transcripts were used to amplify TCR beta CDR3 regions. HTBI-primed first-round RT-PCR preceded second-round multiplex PCR. TCRdb reprocessed the multiplex PCR reads with MiXCR, giving one entry per CDR3 protein. The table includes approximately 500,000 distinct CDR3 sequences, approximately 15% detected once. Germline CDR1 reads MRHNA; CDR2 reads SNTAGT. CDR3 length equals 20 residues. Clinical symptoms, serum thyroxine, TRAb, thyroid ultrasound and orbital computed tomography formed the basis of diagnosis. From fresh peripheral blood, 10 ml in volume, the PBMCs were obtained. Concerning this clonotype: What it binds is unknown. The junction departs from germline at one end; a sequencing error may be responsible.

The receptor was derived from a woman aged 25 to 39 with Graves' ophthalmopathy. Material: blood. The rearrangement joins TRBV6-4 to TRBJ2-6, with D possibly matching TRBD2 (5 bases). In DNA form, the CDR3 reads TGTGCCCGCAGACGCCGGCGAAGCGGATCTTACTTTGCTGGGGCCAACGTCCTGACTTTC. It is translated as CARRRRRSGSYFAGANVLTF.